What follows is one T cell receptor beta chain and its context. What it binds is not known. Investigators reverse transcribed all isolated RNA, so they sequenced expressed TCRB transcripts. Method: immunoSEQ multiplex PCR; TCRdb's copy keeps in-frame clones and lacks some. The sample lists 150,000 to 200,000 clones, roughly 65% seen once, with about 0.089% in the top ten. The data are from a study of beta chain features in type 1 diabetes. Germline-derived CDR1 and CDR2 are SEHNR and FQNEAQ (reference sequence). The trim removed 3 bases at V and 5 bases at J, leaving 3 bases unmatched. The CDR3 is 14 amino acids. Study-wide findings and caveats: Type 1 diabetes patients had moderately but significantly shorter TCRB CDR3s in all four CD4+ subsets.

This TCR came from a man younger than 45 with type 1 diabetes. This chain links TRBV7-9 with TRBJ1-5, with 8 nucleotides matching TRBD1. The specimen was naive CD4+ T cells from blood. CDR3 DNA sequence: TGTGCCAGCAGCTTTACAGGGGGGGATCAGCCCCAGCATTTT. It encodes CASSFTGGDQPQHF.